Listed below are T cell receptor beta chains from one sample, sequenced in a study of T cells in Graves' hyperthyroidism and ophthalmopathy. TCRdb passed the multiplex PCR reads through MiXCR, listing each CDR3 protein once. The table has hundreds of thousands of distinct CDR3 sequences, approximately 15% seen once. The sample consisted of blood. The source of these receptors is a woman aged 25-40 years with Graves' hyperthyroidism. Each CDR3 is given with its conserved first and last residue. Each record gives: V gene, clone size, J gene, CDR3 protein. Rows may omit the clone size; those that give it use once, few, many or a size class.

V: TRBV4-1; size: few; J: TRBJ1-4; CDR3: CASRSSGTGLEKLFF
V: TRBV27; size: many; J: TRBJ1-1; CDR3: CASSLWSDKNTEAFF
V: TRBV19; size: .; J: TRBJ2-1; CDR3: CASSRRLAGRRVDSYNEQFF
V: TRBV6-5; size: few; J: TRBJ2-7; CDR3: CASTTGTDYEQYF
V: TRBV20-1; size: many; J: TRBJ2-7; CDR3: CSARGSVSGRAHEQYF
V: TRBV10-3; size: .; J: TRBJ1-2; CDR3: CAISDSPGQGDGHTF
V: TRBV5-1; size: few; J: TRBJ2-3; CDR3: CASSDRGWADTQYF
V: TRBV11-2; size: many; J: TRBJ2-3; CDR3: CASSLNSGSLLTYTQYF
V: TRBV3-1; size: .; J: TRBJ2-1; CDR3: CASSQEVVAGGYNEQFF
V: TRBV29-1; size: few; J: TRBJ2-3; CDR3: CSVEGYRGGTDTQYF
V: TRBV13; size: many; J: TRBJ1-1; CDR3: CASSLDTGDDTEAFF
V: TRBV6-5; size: few; J: TRBJ1-4; CDR3: CASSYGDTNEKLFF
V: TRBV20-1; size: many; J: TRBJ1-2; CDR3: CSASSGADYGYTF
V: TRBV5-1; size: many; J: TRBJ2-7; CDR3: CASSSTLAGGLPREQYF
V: TRBV5-1; size: many; J: TRBJ1-2; CDR3: CASSLTSLNRPNYGYTF
V: TRBV4-2; size: few; J: TRBJ2-4; CDR3: CASSQDQGSKNIQYF
V: TRBV5-1; size: many; J: TRBJ2-7; CDR3: CASSLDGPGEQYF
V: TRBV6-1; size: few; J: TRBJ2-7; CDR3: CASSSLAGGPAEQYF
V: TRBV10-3; size: few; J: TRBJ2-3; CDR3: CAISERGYTDTQYF
V: TRBV15; size: many; J: TRBJ2-5; CDR3: CATSRRGPGETQYF
V: TRBV5-4; size: .; J: TRBJ1-2; CDR3: CASSLDPGQGDYGYTF
V: TRBV3-1; size: many; J: TRBJ2-3; CDR3: CASSRSTSGTDTQYF
V: TRBV11-2; size: many; J: TRBJ2-1; CDR3: CASSLDGIVGRSYNEQFF
V: TRBV25-1; size: .; J: TRBJ1-4; CDR3: CASSERGRPNEKLFF
V: TRBV3-1; size: .; J: TRBJ1-1; CDR3: CASSQQRQHTEAFF
V: TRBV5-4; size: .; J: TRBJ2-5; CDR3: CASSPGPTGQETQYF
V: TRBV29-1; size: many; J: TRBJ2-1; CDR3: CSVLGGTGLNNEQFF